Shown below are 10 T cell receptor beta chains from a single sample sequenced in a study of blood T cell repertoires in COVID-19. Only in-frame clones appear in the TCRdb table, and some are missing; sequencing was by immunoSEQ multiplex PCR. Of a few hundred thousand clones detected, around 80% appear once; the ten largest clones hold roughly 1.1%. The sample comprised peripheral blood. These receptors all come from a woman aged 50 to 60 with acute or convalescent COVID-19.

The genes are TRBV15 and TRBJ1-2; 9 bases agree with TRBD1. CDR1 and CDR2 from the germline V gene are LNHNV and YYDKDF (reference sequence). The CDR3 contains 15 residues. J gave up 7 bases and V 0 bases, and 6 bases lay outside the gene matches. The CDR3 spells CATSRDRDRVFGYTF. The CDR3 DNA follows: TGTGCCACCAGCAGAGACCGGGACAGGGTCTTTGGCTACACCTTC.

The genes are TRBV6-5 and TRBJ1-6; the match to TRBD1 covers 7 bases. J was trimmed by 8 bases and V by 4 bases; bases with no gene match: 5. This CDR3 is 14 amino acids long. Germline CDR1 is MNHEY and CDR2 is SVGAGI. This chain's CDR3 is CASSSGTEDSPLHF. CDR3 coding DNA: TGTGCCAGCAGTTCCGGGACAGAAGATTCACCCCTCCACTTT.

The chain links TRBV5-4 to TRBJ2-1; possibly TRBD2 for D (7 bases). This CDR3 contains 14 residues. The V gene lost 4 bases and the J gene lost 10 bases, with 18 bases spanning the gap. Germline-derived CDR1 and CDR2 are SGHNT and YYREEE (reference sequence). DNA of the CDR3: TGTGCCAGCAGCCGGGGGGCCCGGGTTGAGGAGCAGTTCTTC. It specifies CASSRGARVEEQFF.

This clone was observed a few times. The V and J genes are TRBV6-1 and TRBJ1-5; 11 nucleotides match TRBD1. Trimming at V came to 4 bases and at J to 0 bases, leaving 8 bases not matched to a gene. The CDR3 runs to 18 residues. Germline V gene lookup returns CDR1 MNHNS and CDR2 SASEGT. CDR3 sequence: CASSAPGQGVGSNQPQHF. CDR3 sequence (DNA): TGTGCCAGCAGTGCTCCGGGACAGGGGGTTGGTAGCAATCAGCCCCAGCATTTT.

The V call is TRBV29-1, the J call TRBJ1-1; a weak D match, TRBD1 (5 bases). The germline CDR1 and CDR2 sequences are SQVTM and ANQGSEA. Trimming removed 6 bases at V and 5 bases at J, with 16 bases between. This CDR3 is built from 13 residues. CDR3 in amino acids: CSVSQGGGTEAFF. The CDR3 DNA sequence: TGCAGCGTGTCGCAGGGAGGCGGAACTGAAGCTTTCTTT.

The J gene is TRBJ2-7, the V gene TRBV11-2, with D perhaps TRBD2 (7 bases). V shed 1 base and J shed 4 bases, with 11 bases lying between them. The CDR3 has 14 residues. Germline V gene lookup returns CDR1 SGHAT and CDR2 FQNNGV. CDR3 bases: TGTGCCAGCAGCTTAGCAGGGGACTATTACGAGCAGTACGTC. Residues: CASSLAGDYYEQYV.

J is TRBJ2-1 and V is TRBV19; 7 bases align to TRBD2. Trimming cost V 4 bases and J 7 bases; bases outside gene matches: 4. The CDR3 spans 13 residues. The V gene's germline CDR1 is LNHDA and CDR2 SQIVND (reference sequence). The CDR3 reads CASSTDGGNEQFF. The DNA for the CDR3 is TGTGCCAGTAGTACCGACGGGGGGAATGAGCAGTTCTTC. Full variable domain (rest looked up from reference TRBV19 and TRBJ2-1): DGGITQSPKYLFRKEGQNVTLSCEQNLNHDAMYWYRQDPGQGLRLIYYSQIVNDFQKGDIAEGYSVSREKKESFPLTVTSAQKNPTAFYLCASSTDGGNEQFFGPGTRLTVL.

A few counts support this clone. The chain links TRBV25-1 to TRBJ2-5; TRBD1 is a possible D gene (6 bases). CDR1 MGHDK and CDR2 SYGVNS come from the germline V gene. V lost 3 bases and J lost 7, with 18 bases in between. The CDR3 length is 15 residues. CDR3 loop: CASSDIKTEGGTQYF. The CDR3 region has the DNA TGTGCCAGCAGTGATATAAAGACCGAAGGGGGGACCCAGTACTTC.

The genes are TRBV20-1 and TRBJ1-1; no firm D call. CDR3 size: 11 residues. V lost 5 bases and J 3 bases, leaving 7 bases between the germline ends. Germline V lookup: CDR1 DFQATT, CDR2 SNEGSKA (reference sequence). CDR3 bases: TGCAGTGCTCCACTGTACACTGAAGCTTTCTTT. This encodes CSAPLYTEAFF.

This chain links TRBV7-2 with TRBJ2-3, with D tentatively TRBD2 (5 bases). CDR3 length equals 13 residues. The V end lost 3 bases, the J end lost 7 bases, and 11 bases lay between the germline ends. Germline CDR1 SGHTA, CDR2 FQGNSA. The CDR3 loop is CASSFYGGHTQYF. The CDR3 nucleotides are TGTGCCAGCAGCTTTTATGGAGGACATACGCAGTATTTT. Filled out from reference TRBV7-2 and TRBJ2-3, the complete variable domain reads GAGVSQSPSNKVTEKGKDVELRCDPISGHTALYWYRQSLGQGLEFLIYFQGNSAPDKSGLPSDRFSAERTGGSVSTLTIQRTQQEDSAVYLCASSFYGGHTQYFGPGTRLTVL.